Detailed here is one T cell receptor beta chain. Its antigen is unidentified. These data belong to a study of cytomegalovirus exposure and HLA in healthy donors. At the level of the study: The early release's HLA-typed donors yielded tens of millions of unique TCRs. Findings and caveats of the study: Reportedly, fewer N-insertions than the 666-donor mean appeared in an Asian-associated ancestry cluster in a later analysis. As confirmed in vitro, three CMV-associated chains were specific for CMV antigens.

CDR1 is SGHNT, CDR2 YENEEA, per germline. The CDR3 contains 14 residues. V lost 3 bases and J lost 2; bases outside the gene matches: 4. Use of 60 Vbeta and 13 Jbeta primers characterized the PCR. Measured with immunoSEQ multiplex PCR; TCRdb has only the in-frame clones, and not every one. The sample includes approximately 160,000 clones, 77% of them seen just once. The chain joins TRBV11-3 to TRBJ2-7; TRBD1 matches 7 bases. The clonotype originates from a woman in her twenties or thirties in good health and CMV-seropositive. The sequencing sample was made of PBMCs. DNA of the CDR3: TGTGCCAGCAGCTTCATAACAGGGGCCTACGAGCAGTACTTC. Translated, it gives CASSFITGAYEQYF. Together with reference TRBV11-3 and TRBJ2-7, the CDR3 gives the full variable domain: EAGVVQSPRYKIIEKKQPVAFWCNPISGHNTLYWYLQNLGQGPELLIRYENEEAVDDSQLPKDRFSAERLKGVDSTLKIQPAELGDSAVYLCASSFITGAYEQYFGPGTRLTVT.